These T cell receptor beta chains were read from a single sample in a study of CD8 T cells in Susac syndrome. Using its own MiXCR run on the immunoSEQ multiplex PCR reads, TCRdb lists one record per CDR3 protein. Of a few hundred thousand distinct CDR3 sequences in the sample, 95% were seen once. The sample comprised CD4+ T cells from PBMCs. These TCRs come from a human donor with multiple sclerosis. The CDR3 runs from the conserved cysteine through the conserved F or W. The D gene is left open where the match is weak. Some rows mark clone size as missing; the rest say once, few, many or name a class of expanded clone.

CDR3nt	CDR3aa	v_gene	j_gene	abundance	d_gene
TGCGCCAGCAGACTATACAGGGGGGATACGCAGTATTTT	CASRLYRGDTQYF	TRBV23-1	TRBJ2-3	-	TRBD1
TGCAGTGCTTATCCGGGACTCCCATCTGTGGGCCAGTACTTC	CSAYPGLPSVGQYF	TRBV20-1	TRBJ2-5	-	-
TGTGCCAGCGCATACAGGGGCTCCTACGAGCAGTACTTC	CASAYRGSYEQYF	TRBV2	TRBJ2-7	-	TRBD1
TGCAGCGTTAAACTAGCCCGAGATACGCAGTATTTT	CSVKLARDTQYF	TRBV29-1	TRBJ2-3	-	-
TGCGCCAGCAGCCCCTCGCAGGGGGACTATGGCTACACCTTC	CASSPSQGDYGYTF	TRBV4-1	TRBJ1-2	-	TRBD1
TGCAGCGTTGAAGGACGACAGCTGGGGTCCTACGAGCAGTACTTC	CSVEGRQLGSYEQYF	TRBV29-1	TRBJ2-7	-	-
TGTGCCAGCAGCCCTCTCCATCAAGAGACCCAGTACTTC	CASSPLHQETQYF	TRBV7-7	TRBJ2-5	-	-
TGTGCCAGCAGTCTTCGACTAGGAAACAGAGAGCTGTTTTTT	CASSLRLGNRELFF	TRBV12-3/TRBV12-4	TRBJ2-2	-	-
TGTGCCAGCAGCCACCTACAAGGCTACACCTTC	CASSHLQGYTF	TRBV3-1	TRBJ1-2	-	-
TGCAGTGCTAAGCCTCTAGCGGGAGGCTACGAGCAGTACTTC	CSAKPLAGGYEQYF	TRBV20-1	TRBJ2-7	-	TRBD2
TGTGCCAGCAGCTCCCAGCGGGCCACAGATACGCAGTATTTT	CASSSQRATDTQYF	TRBV3-1	TRBJ2-3	-	-
TGCGCCAGCAGCTTGAGTCCACGCAATGAGCAGTTCTTC	CASSLSPRNEQFF	TRBV5-1	TRBJ2-1	-	-
TGTGCCAGCAGCTCACAGGCTGGGCAAGAGACCCAGTACTTC	CASSSQAGQETQYF	TRBV7-9	TRBJ2-5	-	-
TGTGCCAGCAGCCCACCTTATGGATCCTACGAGCAGTACTTC	CASSPPYGSYEQYF	TRBV7-9	TRBJ2-7	-	-
TGTGCCTGGAAGGTCTGGCAGGGGGCAACAGATACGCAGTATTTT	CAWKVWQGATDTQYF	TRBV30	TRBJ2-3	-	TRBD1
TGTGCCAGCAGCCAGCAAAGGGGGCAAGAGACCCAGTACTTC	CASSQQRGQETQYF	TRBV14	TRBJ2-5	-	-
TGCAGTGTCCCCGCTTGGGGAAACAGCCCTCGGGAGCAGTACTTC	CSVPAWGNSPREQYF	TRBV20-1	TRBJ2-7	-	-
TGCGCCAGCAGCCAATTAGGGCGCGCGAGGGATACGCAGTATTTT	CASSQLGRARDTQYF	TRBV4-1	TRBJ2-3	-	-
TGTGCCAGCAGCCCTCAGTTCTTC	CASSPQFF	TRBV27	TRBJ2-1	-	-
TGTGCCACCAGTGACGCGTATAGCAATCAGCCCCAGCATTTT	CATSDAYSNQPQHF	TRBV24-1	TRBJ1-5	-	-
TGTGCCAGCAGTCCATCGGGACAGAAAAATTCACCCCTCCACTTT	CASSPSGQKNSPLHF	TRBV27	TRBJ1-6	-	TRBD1
TGTGCCAGCCGAGGGACATATTCGCGCTACGAGCAGTACTTC	CASRGTYSRYEQYF	TRBV2	TRBJ2-7	-	-
TGTGCCAGCAGTTTTAGTTGGCGGGATGAAGCTTTCTTT	CASSFSWRDEAFF	TRBV27	TRBJ1-1	-	-
TGTGCCAGCTTTTCCCGACTAGTGCCCAATGAGCAGTTCTTC	CASFSRLVPNEQFF	TRBV27	TRBJ2-1	-	-
TGTGCCAGCAGCCAAGAATGGGGTATCGACGAGCAGTACTTC	CASSQEWGIDEQYF	TRBV14	TRBJ2-7	-	-
TGTGCCAGCAGTTCGAGCAGGGTTCCGCAGTACTTC	CASSSSRVPQYF	TRBV12-3/TRBV12-4	TRBJ2-7	-	-
TGCAGTGCTAGAGTGGGGGATTTGACCAAAAACATTCAGTACTTC	CSARVGDLTKNIQYF	TRBV20-1	TRBJ2-4	-	-
TGTGCCACCAAGGGGGTTGACACTGAAGCTTTCTTT	CATKGVDTEAFF	TRBV2	TRBJ1-1	-	-
TGTGCCAGCAGTGCAGCGGGGGGATCCTACAATGAGCAGTTCTTC	CASSAAGGSYNEQFF	TRBV25-1	TRBJ2-1	-	TRBD2
TGTGCCAGCAGTCCCGGGACAGGGACTGGCTACACCTTC	CASSPGTGTGYTF	TRBV12-3/TRBV12-4	TRBJ1-2	once	TRBD1
TGCGCCAGCAGCCCAGTAGGCAGGTACAGCGACGAGCAGTACTTC	CASSPVGRYSDEQYF	TRBV5-1	TRBJ2-7	-	-
TGCAGCGAAGGGACTACCGGAGGGACCCAGTACTTC	CSEGTTGGTQYF	TRBV29-1	TRBJ2-5	-	TRBD2
TGTGCCTGGAGAAGAGCCCGGAACTATGGCTACACCTTC	CAWRRARNYGYTF	TRBV30	TRBJ1-2	-	-
TGCGCCAGCAGCTCCGGGACAGGGGGAGATACGCAGTATTTT	CASSSGTGGDTQYF	TRBV5-1	TRBJ2-3	-	TRBD1
TGTGCCACCAGCAGAGATCTTGACTATGGCTACACCTTC	CATSRDLDYGYTF	TRBV15	TRBJ1-2	-	-
TGTGCCAGCAGCTTACTTCCATCGACGGACAGGGGGGTCACTGAAGCTTTCTTT	CASSLLPSTDRGVTEAFF	TRBV11-2	TRBJ1-1	-	TRBD1
TGTGCCAGCAGTCCTCTAGCGGGAGTACCCGGGGAGCTGTTTTTT	CASSPLAGVPGELFF	TRBV2	TRBJ2-2	-	TRBD2
TGCAGCGTTGCAGGTAGCTCAACTGAGCAGTTCTTC	CSVAGSSTEQFF	TRBV29-1	TRBJ2-1	-	-
TGCGCCAGCAGCTTGCGGACAGGGGGAAGCTATGGCTACACCTTC	CASSLRTGGSYGYTF	TRBV5-1	TRBJ1-2	once	TRBD1
TGTGCCAGCAGCCCGACTAGCGGGGGTGCCTCCTGGCAGTTCTTC	CASSPTSGGASWQFF	TRBV7-2	TRBJ2-1	-	TRBD2
TGCGCCAGCAACCAGAGGACAGATAAAGAGACCCAGTACTTC	CASNQRTDKETQYF	TRBV23-1	TRBJ2-5	-	-